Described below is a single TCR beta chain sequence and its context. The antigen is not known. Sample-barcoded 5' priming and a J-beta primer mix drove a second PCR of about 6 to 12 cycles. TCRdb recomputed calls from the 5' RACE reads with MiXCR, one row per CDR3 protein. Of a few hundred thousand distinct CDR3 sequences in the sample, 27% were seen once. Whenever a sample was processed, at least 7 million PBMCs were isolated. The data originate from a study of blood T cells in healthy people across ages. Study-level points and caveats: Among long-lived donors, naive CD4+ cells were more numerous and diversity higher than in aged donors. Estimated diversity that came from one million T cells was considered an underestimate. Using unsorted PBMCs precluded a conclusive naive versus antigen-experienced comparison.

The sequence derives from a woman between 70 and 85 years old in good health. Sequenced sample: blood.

The CDR3 DNA sequence: TGTGCTAGTGGTTTGGCGCCGAACACTGAAGCTTTCTTT. Translating it yields CASGLAPNTEAFF. This chain connects TRBV12-5 to TRBJ1-1, with D unresolved. Per the germline V gene, CDR1 is LGHNT and CDR2 is FRNRAP. Trimming shortened V by 1 base and J by 1 base, and 4 bases separated the two germline ends. The CDR3 is 13 amino acids.